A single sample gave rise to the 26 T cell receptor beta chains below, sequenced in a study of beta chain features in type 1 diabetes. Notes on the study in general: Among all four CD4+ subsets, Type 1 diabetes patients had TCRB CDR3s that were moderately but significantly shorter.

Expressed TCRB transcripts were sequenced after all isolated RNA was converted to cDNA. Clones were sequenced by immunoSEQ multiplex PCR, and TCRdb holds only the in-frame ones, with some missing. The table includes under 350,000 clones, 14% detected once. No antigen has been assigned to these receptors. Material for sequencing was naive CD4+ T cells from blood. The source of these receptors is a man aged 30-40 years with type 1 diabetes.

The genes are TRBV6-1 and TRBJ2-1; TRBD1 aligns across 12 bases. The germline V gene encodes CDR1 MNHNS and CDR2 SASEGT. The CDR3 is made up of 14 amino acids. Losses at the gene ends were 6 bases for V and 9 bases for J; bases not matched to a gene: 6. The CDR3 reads CASRKGQGAGEQFF. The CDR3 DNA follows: TGTGCCAGCAGGAAGGGACAGGGGGCCGGTGAGCAGTTCTTC.

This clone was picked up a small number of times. CDR3 in amino acids: CASSQLTGTDDEQFF. The CDR3 nucleotides read TGCGCCAGCAGTCAATTAACCGGGACAGACGATGAGCAGTTCTTC. V gene TRBV23-1 combines with J gene TRBJ2-1, with TRBD1 matching 7 bases. TRBV23-1 is flagged as an ORF with uncertain function. V lost 1 base to trimming and J lost 8 bases; unmatched junction nucleotides: 8. The CDR3 length is 15 residues.

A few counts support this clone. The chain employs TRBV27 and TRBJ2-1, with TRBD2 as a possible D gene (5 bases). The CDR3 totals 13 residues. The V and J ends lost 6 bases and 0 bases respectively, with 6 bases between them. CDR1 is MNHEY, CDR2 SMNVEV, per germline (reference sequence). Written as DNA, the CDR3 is TGTGCCAGCAGGGGGAGCTCCTACAATGAGCAGTTCTTC. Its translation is CASRGSSYNEQFF.

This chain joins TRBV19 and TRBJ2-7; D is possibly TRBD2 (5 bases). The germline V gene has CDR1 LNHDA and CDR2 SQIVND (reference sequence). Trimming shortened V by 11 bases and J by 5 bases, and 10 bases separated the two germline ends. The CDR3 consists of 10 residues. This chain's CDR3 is CAVAIDEQYF. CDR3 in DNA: TGTGCCGTAGCGATCGACGAGCAGTACTTC.

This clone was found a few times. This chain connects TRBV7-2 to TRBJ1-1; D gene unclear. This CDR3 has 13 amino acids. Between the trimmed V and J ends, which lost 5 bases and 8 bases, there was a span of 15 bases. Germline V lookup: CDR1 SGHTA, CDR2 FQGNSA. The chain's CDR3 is CASSPEAGLEAFF. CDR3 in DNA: TGTGCCAGCAGCCCCGAGGCCGGTCTAGAAGCTTTCTTT.

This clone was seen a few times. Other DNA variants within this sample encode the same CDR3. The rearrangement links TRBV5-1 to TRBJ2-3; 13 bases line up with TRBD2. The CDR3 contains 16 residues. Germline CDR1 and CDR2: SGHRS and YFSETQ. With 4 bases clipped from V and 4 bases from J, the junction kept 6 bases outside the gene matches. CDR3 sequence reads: CASSLGLAGVSDTQYF. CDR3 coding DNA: TGCGCCAGCAGCCTCGGACTAGCGGGAGTTTCAGATACGCAGTATTTT.

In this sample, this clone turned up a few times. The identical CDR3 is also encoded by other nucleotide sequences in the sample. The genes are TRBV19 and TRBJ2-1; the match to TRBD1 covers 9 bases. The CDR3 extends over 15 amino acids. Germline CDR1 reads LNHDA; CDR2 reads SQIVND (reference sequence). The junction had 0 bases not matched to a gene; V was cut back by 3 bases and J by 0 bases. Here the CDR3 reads CASSMDRGSYNEQFF. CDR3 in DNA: TGTGCCAGTAGTATGGACAGGGGCTCCTACAATGAGCAGTTCTTC.

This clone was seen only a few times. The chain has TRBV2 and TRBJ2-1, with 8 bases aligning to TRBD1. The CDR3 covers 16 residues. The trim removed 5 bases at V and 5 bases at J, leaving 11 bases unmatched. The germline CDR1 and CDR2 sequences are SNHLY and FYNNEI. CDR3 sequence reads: CASSFDRGTVHNEQFF. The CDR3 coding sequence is TGTGCCAGCAGTTTCGACAGGGGAACGGTCCACAATGAGCAGTTCTTC.

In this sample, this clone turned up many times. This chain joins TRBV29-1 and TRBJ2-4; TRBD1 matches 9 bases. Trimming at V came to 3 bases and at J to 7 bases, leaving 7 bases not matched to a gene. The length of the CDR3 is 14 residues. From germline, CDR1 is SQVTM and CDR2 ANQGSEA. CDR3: CSVDSPGTGNIQYF. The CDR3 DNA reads TGCAGCGTTGACAGCCCCGGGACAGGGAACATTCAGTACTTC.

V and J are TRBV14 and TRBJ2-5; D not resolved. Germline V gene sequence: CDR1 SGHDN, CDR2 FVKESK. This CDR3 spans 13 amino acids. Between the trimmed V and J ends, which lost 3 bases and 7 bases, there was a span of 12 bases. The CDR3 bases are TGTGCCAGCAGCCACAAGCAATTTGGGACCCAGTACTTC. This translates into CASSHKQFGTQYF.

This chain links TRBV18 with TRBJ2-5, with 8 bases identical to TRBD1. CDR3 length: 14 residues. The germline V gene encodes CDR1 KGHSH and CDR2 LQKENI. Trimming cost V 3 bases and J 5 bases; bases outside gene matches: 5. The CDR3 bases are TGTGCCAGCTCACCTGTGACAGGGGCGGAGACCCAGTACTTC. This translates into CASSPVTGAETQYF.

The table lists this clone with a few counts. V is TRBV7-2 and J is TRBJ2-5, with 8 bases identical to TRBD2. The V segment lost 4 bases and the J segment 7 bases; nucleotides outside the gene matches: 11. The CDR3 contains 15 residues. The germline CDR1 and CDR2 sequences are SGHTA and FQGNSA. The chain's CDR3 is CASSSFGTSSGTQYF. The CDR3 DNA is TGTGCCAGCAGCTCATTTGGGACTAGTTCGGGGACCCAGTACTTC.

CDR3 nucleotide sequence: TGTGCCAGCTCACCAGGGCCGGGGGGCTACGAGCAGTACTTC. This encodes CASSPGPGGYEQYF. V usage is TRBV18 and J usage is TRBJ2-7, with 7 bases that match TRBD2. Germline V gene lookup returns CDR1 KGHSH and CDR2 LQKENI. The CDR3 contains 14 residues. V was clipped by 2 bases and J by 3 bases; unmatched bases: 4.

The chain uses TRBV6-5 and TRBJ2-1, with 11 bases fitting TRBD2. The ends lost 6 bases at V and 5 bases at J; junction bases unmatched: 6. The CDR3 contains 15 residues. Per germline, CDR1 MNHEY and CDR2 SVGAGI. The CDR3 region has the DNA TGTGCCAGCAGGTCCGGGACTAGCGGACACAATGAGCAGTTCTTC. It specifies CASRSGTSGHNEQFF.

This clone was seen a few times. The CDR3 region is CASSESDVRGEKLFF. As DNA, the CDR3 is TGTGCCAGCAGTGAGTCAGATGTACGGGGTGAAAAACTGTTTTTT. The gene calls are TRBV6-1 and TRBJ1-4; D is uncertain. Trimming left V 3 bases short and J 7 bases short, with 15 bases between. CDR1 and CDR2 (germline): MNHNS, SASEGT. There are 15 residues in the CDR3.

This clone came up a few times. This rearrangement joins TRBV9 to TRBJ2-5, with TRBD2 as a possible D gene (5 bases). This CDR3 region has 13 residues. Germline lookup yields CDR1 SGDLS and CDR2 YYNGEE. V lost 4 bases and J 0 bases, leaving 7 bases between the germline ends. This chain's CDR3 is CASSYGNQETQYF. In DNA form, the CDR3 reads TGTGCCAGCAGCTACGGGAACCAAGAGACCCAGTACTTC.

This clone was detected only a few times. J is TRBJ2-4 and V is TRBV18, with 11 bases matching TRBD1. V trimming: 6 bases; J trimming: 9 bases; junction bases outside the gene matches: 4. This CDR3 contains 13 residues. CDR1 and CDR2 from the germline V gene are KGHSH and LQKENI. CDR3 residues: CASSGQGAGIQYF. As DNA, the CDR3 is TGTGCCAGCTCCGGACAGGGGGCAGGCATTCAGTACTTC. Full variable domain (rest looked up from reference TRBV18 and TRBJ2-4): NAGVMQNPRHLVRRRGQEARLRCSPMKGHSHVYWYRQLPEEGLKFMVYLQKENIIDESGMPKERFSAEFPKEGPSILRIQQVVRGDSAAYFCASSGQGAGIQYFGAGTRLSVL.

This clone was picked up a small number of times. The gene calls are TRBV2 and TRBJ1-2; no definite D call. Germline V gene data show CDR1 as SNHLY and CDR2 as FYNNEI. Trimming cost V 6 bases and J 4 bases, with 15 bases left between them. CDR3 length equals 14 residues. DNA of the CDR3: TGTGCCAGCAGCGCGAGGGTGGCGGCCTATGGCTACACCTTC. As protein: CASSARVAAYGYTF.

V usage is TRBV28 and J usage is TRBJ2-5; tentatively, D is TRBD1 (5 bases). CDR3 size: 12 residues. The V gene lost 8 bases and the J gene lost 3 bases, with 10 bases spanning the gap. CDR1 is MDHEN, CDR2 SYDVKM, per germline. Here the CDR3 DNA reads TGTGCCAGCCGGCAGGGTAAAGAGACCCAGTACTTC. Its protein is CASRQGKETQYF.

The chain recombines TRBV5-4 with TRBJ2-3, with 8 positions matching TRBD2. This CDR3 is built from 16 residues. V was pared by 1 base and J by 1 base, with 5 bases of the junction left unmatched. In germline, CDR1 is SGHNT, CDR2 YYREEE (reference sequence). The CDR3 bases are TGTGCCAGCAGCTTGAGGGCTAGCGGGCGCACAGATACGCAGTATTTT. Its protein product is CASSLRASGRTDTQYF.

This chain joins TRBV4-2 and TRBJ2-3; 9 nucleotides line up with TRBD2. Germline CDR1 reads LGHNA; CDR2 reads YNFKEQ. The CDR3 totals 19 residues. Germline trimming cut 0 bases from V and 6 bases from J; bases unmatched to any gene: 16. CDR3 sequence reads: CASSQDPPRISGSRDTQYF. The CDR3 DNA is TGTGCCAGCAGCCAAGATCCCCCCCGAATTAGCGGGAGTAGGGATACGCAGTATTTT.

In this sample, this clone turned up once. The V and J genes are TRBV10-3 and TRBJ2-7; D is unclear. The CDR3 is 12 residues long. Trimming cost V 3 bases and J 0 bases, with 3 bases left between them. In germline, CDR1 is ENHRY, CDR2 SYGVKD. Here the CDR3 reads CAISDSSYEQYF. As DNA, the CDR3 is TGTGCCATCAGTGATAGCTCCTACGAGCAGTACTTC.

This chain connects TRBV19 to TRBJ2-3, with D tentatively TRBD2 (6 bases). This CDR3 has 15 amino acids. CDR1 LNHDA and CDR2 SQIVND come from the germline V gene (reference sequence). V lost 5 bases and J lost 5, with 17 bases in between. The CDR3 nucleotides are TGTGCCAGTAGTCCCGCCCTCGGGAGATTAGATACGCAGTATTTT. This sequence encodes CASSPALGRLDTQYF. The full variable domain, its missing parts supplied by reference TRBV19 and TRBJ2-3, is DGGITQSPKYLFRKEGQNVTLSCEQNLNHDAMYWYRQDPGQGLRLIYYSQIVNDFQKGDIAEGYSVSREKKESFPLTVTSAQKNPTAFYLCASSPALGRLDTQYFGPGTRLTVL.

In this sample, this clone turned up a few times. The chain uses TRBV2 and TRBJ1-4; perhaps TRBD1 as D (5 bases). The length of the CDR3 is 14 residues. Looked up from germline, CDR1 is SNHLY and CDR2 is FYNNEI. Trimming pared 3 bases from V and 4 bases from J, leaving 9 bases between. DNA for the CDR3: TGTGCCAGCAGTGATGGGCAGGGTAATGAAAAACTGTTTTTT. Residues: CASSDGQGNEKLFF.

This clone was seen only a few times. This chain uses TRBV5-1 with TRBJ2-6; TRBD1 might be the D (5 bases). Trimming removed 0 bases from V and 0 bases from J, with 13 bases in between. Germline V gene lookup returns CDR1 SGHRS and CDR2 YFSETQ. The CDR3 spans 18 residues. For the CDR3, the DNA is TGCGCCAGCAGCTTGGTACAGGCGCCTAGCTCTGGGGCCAACGTCCTGACTTTC. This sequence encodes CASSLVQAPSSGANVLTF.

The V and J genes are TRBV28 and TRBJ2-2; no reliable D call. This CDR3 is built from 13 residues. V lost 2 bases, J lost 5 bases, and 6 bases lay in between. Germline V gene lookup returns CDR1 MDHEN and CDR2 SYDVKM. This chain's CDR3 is CASSLQLTGELFF. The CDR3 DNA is TGTGCCAGCAGTTTACAGTTAACCGGGGAGCTGTTTTTT.